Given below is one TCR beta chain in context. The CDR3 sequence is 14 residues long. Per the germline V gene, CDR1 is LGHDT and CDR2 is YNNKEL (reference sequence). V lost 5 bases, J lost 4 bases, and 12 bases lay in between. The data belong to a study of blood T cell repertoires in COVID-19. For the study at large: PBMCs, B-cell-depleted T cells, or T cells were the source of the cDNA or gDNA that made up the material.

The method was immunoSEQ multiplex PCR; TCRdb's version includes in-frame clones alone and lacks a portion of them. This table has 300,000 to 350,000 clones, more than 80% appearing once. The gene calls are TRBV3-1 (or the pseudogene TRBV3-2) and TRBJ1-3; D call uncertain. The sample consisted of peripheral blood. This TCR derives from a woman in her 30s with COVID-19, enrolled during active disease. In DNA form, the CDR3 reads TGTGCCAGCAGCGTGGGCTCGGGGGGAAACACCATATATTTT. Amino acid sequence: CASSVGSGGNTIYF.